This T cell receptor beta chain comes out of a study of T cell clonotyping in hematopoietic cell transplantation. Broader study findings: Recipient TCR diversity dropped after transplant; expanded clonotypes rose from day 30 to 180.

Only in-frame clones appear in the TCRdb table, and some are missing; sequencing was by immunoSEQ multiplex PCR. Of 25,000 to 35,000 clones in the sample, 93% are singletons; the top ten hold 2% to 2.5%. CDR3 length: 13 amino acids. V lost 0 bases and J lost 7, with 9 bases in between. CDR1 and CDR2 from the germline V gene are SGHDN and FVKESK. A note on this clone: Its antigen is unidentified.

As for time point: recipient sample about 28 days before transplant, after cytoreduction. This sequence joins TRBV14 and TRBJ1-1, with a weak D call TRBD1 (5 bases). This receptor was identified in a man in his fifties with acute myeloid leukemia. Some clones in this sample may be carry-over from other donors' samples. Sequencing used peripheral blood mononuclear cells, obtained before stem cell transplant. The CDR3 nucleotides read TGTGCCAGCAGCCAAGATACAGGCCTTGAAGCTTTCTTT. Protein product: CASSQDTGLEAFF.